Listed here are 28 T cell receptor beta chains from one sample, sequenced in a study of cytomegalovirus exposure and HLA in healthy donors. The PCR made use of 60 Vbeta and 13 Jbeta primers. The method was immunoSEQ multiplex PCR; TCRdb's version includes in-frame clones alone and lacks a portion of them. Seen here are approximately 210,000 clones, 75% to 85% observed once, and the top ten hold 1.6%. Sequencing input: PBMCs. These TCRs come from a woman aged 45-60 years in good health and CMV-seronegative.

The chain links TRBV6-6 to TRBJ2-1; tentative D call: TRBD1 (6 bases). The length of the CDR3 is 15 residues. Germline values: CDR1 MNHNY, CDR2 SVGAGI (reference sequence). V was cut by 5 bases and J by 2 bases, with 13 bases left in between. The CDR3 loop reads CASSQSGVAYNEQFF. In DNA, the CDR3 is TGTGCCAGCAGTCAGTCAGGGGTAGCCTACAATGAGCAGTTCTTC.

This chain links TRBV7-2 with TRBJ1-6; 9 bases are shared with TRBD1. The germline V gene encodes CDR1 SGHTA and CDR2 FQGNSA. This CDR3 region has 14 residues. J lost 6 bases, V lost 5 bases, and 2 bases had no gene match. The DNA for the CDR3 is TGTGCCAGCAGCCCGACAGGGGGTAATTCACCCCTCCACTTT. It is translated as CASSPTGGNSPLHF.

This chain links TRBV6-6 with TRBJ2-2; D may be TRBD2 (5 bases). Germline values: CDR1 MNHNY, CDR2 SVGAGI (reference sequence). V was cut by 11 bases and J by 7 bases, with 23 bases left in between. The CDR3 consists of 15 residues. The CDR3 here is CAAAWGGGLNGELFF. CDR3 sequence (DNA): TGTGCCGCCGCGTGGGGTGGAGGATTGAACGGGGAGCTGTTTTTT.

This clone was counted only a few times. The chain uses TRBV4-3 and TRBJ2-7, with 13 bases aligning to TRBD2. V lost 1 base to trimming and J lost 4 bases; unmatched junction nucleotides: 4. This CDR3 has 16 amino acids. Germline values: CDR1 LGHNA, CDR2 YSLEER. CDR3 bases: TGCGCCAGCAGCCAAGCTCGGACTAGCGGGAGTTACGAGCAGTACTTC. It is translated as CASSQARTSGSYEQYF.

This clone was seen more than once but under ten times. The genes are TRBV2 and TRBJ1-5, with D uncertain. This CDR3 is 15 amino acids long. Germline-derived CDR1 and CDR2 are SNHLY and FYNNEI. The germline V and J ends were trimmed by 4 bases and 2 bases, with 12 bases remaining between them. For the CDR3, the DNA is TGTGCCAGCAGTGTCGACGGGTCGCGCAATCAGCCCCAGCATTTT. It is translated as CASSVDGSRNQPQHF.

This rearrangement joins TRBV18 to TRBJ2-7; 9 nucleotides align to TRBD1. CDR3 length equals 14 residues. In germline, CDR1 is KGHSH, CDR2 LQKENI. Germline trimming cut 6 bases from V and 5 bases from J; bases unmatched to any gene: 8. CDR3 region: CASSPGTGSNEQYF. CDR3 nucleotides: TGTGCCAGCTCCCCGGGGACAGGGAGTAACGAGCAGTACTTC.

J is TRBJ2-2 and V is TRBV5-4; no reliable D call. This CDR3 is built from 14 residues. The germline V and J ends were trimmed by 3 bases and 6 bases, with 12 bases remaining between them. Germline-derived CDR1 and CDR2 are SGHNT and YYREEE (reference sequence). CDR3 DNA: TGTGCCAGCAGCTACGGTTGGCAGGCCGGGGAGCTGTTTTTT. It translates to CASSYGWQAGELFF.

This chain uses TRBV28 with TRBJ1-1; D not certain. Germline loops: CDR1 MDHEN, CDR2 SYDVKM. With 6 bases removed from V and 7 bases from J, the gap between germline ends came to 9 bases. The CDR3 consists of 11 residues. CDR3: CASSVLNEAFF. The CDR3 bases are TGTGCCAGCAGCGTATTAAATGAAGCTTTCTTT.

This chain uses TRBV6-6 with TRBJ2-1; D gene uncertain. The V gene's germline CDR1 is MNHNY and CDR2 SVGAGI (reference sequence). V lost 6 bases and J 5 bases, leaving 8 bases between the germline ends. This CDR3 is 12 amino acids long. For the CDR3, the DNA is TGTGCCAGCAGCCCGGTTGACAATGAGCAGTTCTTC. Amino acids: CASSPVDNEQFF.

V is TRBV4-3 and J is TRBJ1-5, with no clear D. The germline V gene has CDR1 LGHNA and CDR2 YSLEER. The CDR3 is 13 amino acids. V dropped 1 base and J dropped 5 bases, with 6 bases sitting between them. CDR3 protein: CASSQAGYQPQHF. In DNA, the CDR3 is TGCGCCAGCAGCCAAGCCGGGTATCAGCCCCAGCATTTT.

This clone was found a few times. The chain carries TRBV25-1 and TRBJ1-2; D may be TRBD1 (5 bases). V was cut by 4 bases and J by 1 base, with 10 bases left in between. CDR1 is MGHDK and CDR2 is SYGVNS in the germline V gene. The CDR3 has 14 residues. CDR3 sequence reads: CASSAGLFNYGYTF. As DNA, the CDR3 is TGTGCCAGCAGTGCGGGACTTTTTAACTATGGCTACACCTTC.

V gene TRBV7-9 combines with J gene TRBJ1-2; D not resolved. V dropped 5 bases and J dropped 2 bases, with 9 bases sitting between them. The CDR3 extends over 13 amino acids. CDR1 and CDR2 from the germline V gene are SEHNR and FQNEAQ (reference sequence). CDR3 sequence: CASSIQANYGYTF. DNA of the CDR3: TGTGCCAGCAGCATTCAAGCGAACTATGGCTACACCTTC.

The genes are TRBV5-1 and TRBJ1-3, with D hard to call. V lost 0 bases and J 0 bases, leaving 7 bases between the germline ends. Germline V gene sequence: CDR1 SGHRS, CDR2 YFSETQ. The CDR3 covers 15 residues. The CDR3 bases are TGCGCCAGCAGCTTGGAGGAGAGCTCTGGAAACACCATATATTTT. Its translation is CASSLEESSGNTIYF.

The chain links TRBV5-6 to TRBJ2-5; weak D call: TRBD2 (5 bases). The CDR3 loop spans 15 amino acids. V was cut by 4 bases and J by 3 bases, with 16 bases left in between. Germline V gene sequence: CDR1 SGHDT, CDR2 YYEEEE. The CDR3: CASSRDGGRKETQYF. CDR3 nucleotides: TGTGCCAGCAGCCGCGACGGAGGTCGTAAAGAGACCCAGTACTTC. Full variable domain (outside the CDR3, taken from reference TRBV5-6 and TRBJ2-5): DAGVTQSPTHLIKTRGQQVTLRCSPKSGHDTVSWYQQALGQGPQFIFQYYEEEERQRGNFPDRFSGHQFPNYSSELNVNALLLGDSALYLCASSRDGGRKETQYFGPGTRLLVL.

The chain employs TRBV6-1 and TRBJ2-1; TRBD2 might be the D (6 bases). CDR3 size: 17 residues. Trimming took off 0 bases at V and 0 bases at J, with 12 bases between the two ends. Germline V lookup: CDR1 MNHNS, CDR2 SASEGT. In nucleotides, the CDR3 is TGTGCCAGCAGTGAAGCGCTTAGCGGAGGCTCCTACAATGAGCAGTTCTTC. This codes for CASSEALSGGSYNEQFF.

Turning to this clone: A read error may produce the germline difference seen at one junction end. The chain links TRBV7-7 to TRBJ2-3; tentative D call: TRBD2 (5 bases). The CDR3 is 17 amino acids. Germline CDR1 reads SSHAT; CDR2 reads FNYEAQ (reference sequence). CDR3 nucleotides: TGTGCTAGCAGCCGCCTGGGAGTCGGGGAGTACACAGATACGCAGTATTTT. As protein: CASSRLGVGEYTDTQYF.

This clone was seen repeatedly, ten times or more. CDR3 bases: TGTGCCAGCACCCGGAACCGGGGTCAAGAAGCTTTCTTT. It encodes CASTRNRGQEAFF. The rearrangement uses TRBV6-6 and TRBJ1-1, with D unclear. V was clipped by 7 bases and J by 8 bases, with 17 bases between them. This CDR3 spans 13 amino acids. The germline V gene has CDR1 MNHNY and CDR2 SVGAGI (reference sequence).

The gene calls are TRBV6-6 and TRBJ1-1; a weak D match, TRBD1 (5 bases). The germline CDR1 and CDR2 sequences are MNHNY and SVGAGI (reference sequence). The CDR3 has 12 amino acids. V shed 7 bases and J shed 3 bases, with 9 bases lying between them. CDR3 region: CASTRGDTEAFF. The CDR3, as DNA: TGTGCCAGCACTCGGGGGGACACTGAAGCTTTCTTT.

The CDR3 is CASRSEGAFAEAFF. The CDR3 coding sequence is TGTGCCAGCAGATCTGAGGGGGCTTTTGCTGAAGCTTTCTTT. The rearrangement uses TRBV7-3 and TRBJ1-1; 7 bases match TRBD1. Germline values: CDR1 SGHTA, CDR2 FQGTGA. V trimming: 6 bases; J trimming: 6 bases; junction bases outside the gene matches: 10. The CDR3 extends over 14 amino acids.

The chain uses TRBV5-6 and TRBJ2-2, with TRBD1 matching 7 bases. Germline V CDR1 and CDR2: SGHDT, YYEEEE. J was trimmed by 6 bases and V by 2 bases; bases with no gene match: 10. CDR3 length: 16 residues. For the CDR3, the DNA is TGTGCCAGCAGCTTTATAGGGGGCAGGTCGGCCGGGGAGCTGTTTTTT. Its translation is CASSFIGGRSAGELFF.

The chain links TRBV6-6 to TRBJ1-1; TRBD1 agrees at 7 bases. The CDR3 has 15 amino acids. V shed 6 bases, J shed 1 base, and the junction held 8 bases outside the gene matches. Germline V gives CDR1 MNHNY, CDR2 SVGAGI (reference sequence). The CDR3 protein is CASRHRQGPNTEAFF. In nucleotides, the CDR3 is TGTGCCAGCAGGCACAGACAGGGCCCGAACACTGAAGCTTTCTTT.

This clone was seen a few times. V gene TRBV5-1 combines with J gene TRBJ2-3, with 9 bases identical to TRBD1. The CDR3 totals 16 residues. Germline trimming cut 5 bases from V and 3 bases from J; bases unmatched to any gene: 10. Germline V gives CDR1 SGHRS, CDR2 YFSETQ. CDR3 region: CASSPGTGSRTDTQYF. The CDR3, as DNA: TGCGCCAGCAGTCCCGGGACAGGGTCGAGAACAGATACGCAGTATTTT.

V usage is TRBV5-4 and J usage is TRBJ1-2; 9 bases map to TRBD1. The CDR3 loop spans 15 amino acids. V shed 0 bases, J shed 5 bases, and the junction held 5 bases outside the gene matches. Germline V gene data show CDR1 as SGHNT and CDR2 as YYREEE (reference sequence). CDR3 sequence: CASSLVDRGGYGYTF. CDR3 coding DNA: TGTGCCAGCAGCTTGGTGGACAGGGGTGGGTATGGCTACACCTTC. Using reference TRBV5-4 and TRBJ1-2 for the parts outside the CDR3, the full variable domain is ETGVTQSPTHLIKTRGQQVTLRCSSQSGHNTVSWYQQALGQGPQFIFQYYREEENGRGNFPPRFSGLQFPNYSSELNVNALELDDSALYLCASSLVDRGGYGYTFGSGTRLTVV.

This chain uses TRBV7-2 with TRBJ2-5; 9 bases agree with TRBD2. J was trimmed by 5 bases and V by 5 bases; bases with no gene match: 15. Germline lookup yields CDR1 SGHTA and CDR2 FQGNSA. The CDR3 consists of 17 residues. For the CDR3, the DNA is TGTGCCAGCAGCCCCCCGGGGGCAGCGGGGGGATACGAGACCCAGTACTTC. It encodes CASSPPGAAGGYETQYF.

The CDR3 loop is CASSQGETREETQYF. The DNA for the CDR3 is TGCGCCAGCAGCCAAGGCGAAACTAGAGAAGAGACCCAGTACTTC. The chain couples TRBV4-1 to TRBJ2-5; TRBD2 is a possible D gene (5 bases). CDR3 length: 15 residues. With 1 base removed from V and 3 bases from J, the gap between germline ends came to 12 bases. Per germline, CDR1 MGHRA and CDR2 YSYEKL.

V and J are TRBV5-6 and TRBJ2-1; 9 bases agree with TRBD1. J gave up 6 bases and V 0 bases, and 1 base lay outside the gene matches. CDR1 and CDR2 from the germline V gene are SGHDT and YYEEEE. The CDR3 length is 14 residues. CDR3 region: CASSLGQGVNEQFF. CDR3 DNA sequence: TGTGCCAGCAGCTTGGGACAGGGGGTCAATGAGCAGTTCTTC.

The chain uses TRBV7-9 and TRBJ1-6, with TRBD1 matching over 9 bases. The V gene end was trimmed by 4 bases and the J gene end by 8 bases; junction bases not matched to a gene: 6. Germline assignment: CDR1 SEHNR and CDR2 FQNEAQ (reference sequence). This CDR3 region has 15 residues. CDR3 region: CASSYGDRDHSPLHF. The CDR3 bases are TGTGCCAGCAGCTACGGGGACAGGGACCATTCACCCCTCCACTTT. Combining the CDR3 with reference TRBV7-9 and TRBJ1-6 gives the whole variable domain DTGVSQNPRHKITKRGQNVTFRCDPISEHNRLYWYRQTLGQGPEFLTYFQNEAQLEKSRLLSDRFSAERPKGSFSTLEIQRTEQGDSAMYLCASSYGDRDHSPLHFGNGTRLTVT.

V usage is TRBV19 and J usage is TRBJ2-1; 9 bases are shared with TRBD2. CDR3 length: 16 residues. Germline CDR1 LNHDA, CDR2 SQIVND (reference sequence). V lost 3 bases to trimming and J lost 2 bases; unmatched junction nucleotides: 5. The chain's CDR3 is CASSMGSGRAYNEQFF. The CDR3, as DNA: TGTGCCAGTAGTATGGGTAGCGGGAGAGCCTACAATGAGCAGTTCTTC. Using reference TRBV19 and TRBJ2-1 for the parts outside the CDR3, the full variable domain is DGGITQSPKYLFRKEGQNVTLSCEQNLNHDAMYWYRQDPGQGLRLIYYSQIVNDFQKGDIAEGYSVSREKKESFPLTVTSAQKNPTAFYLCASSMGSGRAYNEQFFGPGTRLTVL.